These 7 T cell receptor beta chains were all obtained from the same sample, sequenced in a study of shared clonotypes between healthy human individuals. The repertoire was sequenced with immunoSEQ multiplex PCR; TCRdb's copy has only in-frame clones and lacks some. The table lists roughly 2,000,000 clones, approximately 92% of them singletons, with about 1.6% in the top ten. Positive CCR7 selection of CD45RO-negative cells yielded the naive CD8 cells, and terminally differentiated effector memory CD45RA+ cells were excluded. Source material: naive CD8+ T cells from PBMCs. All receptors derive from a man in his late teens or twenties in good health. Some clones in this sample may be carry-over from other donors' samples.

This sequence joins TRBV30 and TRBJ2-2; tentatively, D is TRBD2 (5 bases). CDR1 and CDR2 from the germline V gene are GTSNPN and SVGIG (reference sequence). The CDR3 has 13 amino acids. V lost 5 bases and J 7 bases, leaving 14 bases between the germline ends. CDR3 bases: TGTGCCTGGGGTGGGGAGCGGATCGGGGAGCTGTTTTTT. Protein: CAWGGERIGELFF.

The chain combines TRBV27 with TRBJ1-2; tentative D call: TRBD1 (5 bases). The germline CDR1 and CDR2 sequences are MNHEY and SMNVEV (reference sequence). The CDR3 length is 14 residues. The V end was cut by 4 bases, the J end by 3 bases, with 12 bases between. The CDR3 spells CASSSAPRDYGYTF. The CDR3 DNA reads TGTGCCAGCAGTTCTGCGCCCAGGGACTATGGCTACACCTTC.

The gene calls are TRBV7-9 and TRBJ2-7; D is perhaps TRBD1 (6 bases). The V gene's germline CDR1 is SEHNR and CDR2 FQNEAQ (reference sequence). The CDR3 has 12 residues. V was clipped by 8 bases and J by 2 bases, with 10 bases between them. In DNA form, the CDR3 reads TGTGCCAGCCAACAGGGCGCCTACGAGCAGTACTTC. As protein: CASQQGAYEQYF.

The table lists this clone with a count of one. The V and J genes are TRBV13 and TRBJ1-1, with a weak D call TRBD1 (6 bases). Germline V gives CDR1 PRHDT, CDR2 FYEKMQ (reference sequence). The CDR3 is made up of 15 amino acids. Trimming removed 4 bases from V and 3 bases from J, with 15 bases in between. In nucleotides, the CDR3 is TGTGCCAGCAGCTCGGGACTTCAGGGGCACACTGAAGCTTTCTTT. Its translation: CASSSGLQGHTEAFF.

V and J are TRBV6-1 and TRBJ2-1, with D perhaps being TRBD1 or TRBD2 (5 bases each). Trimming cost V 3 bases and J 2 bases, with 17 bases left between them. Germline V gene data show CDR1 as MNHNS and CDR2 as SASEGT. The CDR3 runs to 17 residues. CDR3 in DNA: TGTGCCAGCAGTGACCGGGGCCGCTCCCTTGCCTACAATGAGCAGTTCTTC. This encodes CASSDRGRSLAYNEQFF.

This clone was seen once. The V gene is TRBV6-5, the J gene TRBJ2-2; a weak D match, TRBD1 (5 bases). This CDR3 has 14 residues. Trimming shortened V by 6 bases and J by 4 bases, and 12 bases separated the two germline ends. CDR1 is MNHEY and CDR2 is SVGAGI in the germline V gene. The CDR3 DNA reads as TGTGCCAGCAGCCCCGTGGGGCCCACCGGGGAGCTGTTTTTT. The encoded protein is CASSPVGPTGELFF.

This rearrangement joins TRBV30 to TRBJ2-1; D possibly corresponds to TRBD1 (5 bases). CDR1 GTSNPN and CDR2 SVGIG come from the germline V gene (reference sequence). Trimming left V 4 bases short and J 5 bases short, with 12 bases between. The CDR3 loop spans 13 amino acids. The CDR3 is CAWTQVGNNEQFF. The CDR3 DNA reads TGTGCCTGGACACAGGTAGGTAACAATGAGCAGTTCTTC.